The 11 T cell receptor beta chains reported below all come from one sample, sequenced in a study of cytomegalovirus exposure and HLA in healthy donors. The PCR had 60 Vbeta and 13 Jbeta primers. Produced via immunoSEQ multiplex PCR; TCRdb's table is partial and in-frame only. Here the sample spans some 200,000 clones, approximately 78% being singletons. The sample consisted of PBMCs. These receptors originate from a woman aged 18-29 years in good health and CMV-seronegative.

The genes are TRBV7-5 and TRBJ2-7; the table's D call of TRBD2 was not tested on the DNA. TRBV7-5 is a pseudogene segment. CDR3 size: 17 residues. The chain's CDR3 is CARSFLLLATPSYEQYF. CDR3 nucleotide sequence: TGTGCCAGAAGCTTCCTGCTGCTAGCAACTCCCTCCTACGAGCAGTACTTC.

Comment on this clone: One junction end does not reproduce the germline sequence, and a read error may be involved. This chain connects TRBV7-9 to TRBJ1-1; D call uncertain. The CDR3 totals 13 residues. Germline loops: CDR1 SEHNR, CDR2 FQNEAQ (reference sequence). The chain's CDR3 is CSSSFAAFTEAFF. CDR3 nucleotide sequence: TGTTCCAGCAGCTTCGCCGCGTTCACTGAAGCTTTCTTT.

The chain is built from TRBV10-1 and TRBJ1-1, with 9 bases identical to TRBD1. The CDR3 is made up of 15 amino acids. Looked up from germline, CDR1 is WNHNN and CDR2 is SYGVQD (reference sequence). The V gene end was trimmed by 4 bases and the J gene end by 4 bases; junction bases not matched to a gene: 7. The chain's CDR3 is CASSAPGTGSTEAFF. In DNA form, the CDR3 reads TGCGCCAGCAGTGCCCCCGGGACAGGGAGCACTGAAGCTTTCTTT.

The chain joins TRBV18 to TRBJ1-1; D unclear. The V end lost 3 bases, the J end lost 1 base, and 6 bases lay between the germline ends. CDR3 length equals 13 residues. Germline V gives CDR1 KGHSH, CDR2 LQKENI. This CDR3 reads CASSPGGNTEAFF. DNA of the CDR3: TGTGCCAGCTCACCGGGAGGGAACACTGAAGCTTTCTTT.

The chain links TRBV2 to TRBJ1-2; D may be TRBD1 (6 bases). V lost 4 bases, J lost 6 bases, and 18 bases lay in between. The CDR3 is made up of 15 amino acids. Germline V gene data show CDR1 as SNHLY and CDR2 as FYNNEI. In DNA form, the CDR3 reads TGTGCCAGCAGTGTTCCATTGGACAGCAAAAATGGCTACACCTTC. This encodes CASSVPLDSKNGYTF.

This chain connects TRBV6-1 to TRBJ2-7; 8 nucleotides line up with TRBD1. The CDR3 spans 14 residues. The ends lost 8 bases at V and 5 bases at J; junction bases unmatched: 11. Per the germline V gene, CDR1 is MNHNS and CDR2 is SASEGT. As DNA, the CDR3 is TGTGCCAGCTACGAAGGACAGGGTGGCCACGAGCAGTACTTC. Translating gives CASYEGQGGHEQYF.

As concerns this clone: The identical CDR3 is also encoded by other nucleotide sequences in the sample. The chain is built from TRBV7-9 and TRBJ1-3; D unresolved. The V end was cut by 0 bases, the J end by 5 bases, with 2 bases between. The CDR3 has 12 amino acids. Germline V lookup: CDR1 SEHNR, CDR2 FQNEAQ (reference sequence). The CDR3 protein is CASSLARNTIYF. The CDR3 DNA reads as TGTGCCAGCAGCTTAGCCAGAAACACCATATATTTT.

CDR3 loop: CASSYSGRNTIYF. The CDR3 region has the DNA TGTGCCAGCAGCTATTCGGGGAGAAACACCATATATTTT. V gene TRBV7-9 combines with J gene TRBJ1-3, with D unresolved. The germline gives CDR1 SEHNR, CDR2 FQNEAQ (reference sequence). The V end lost 4 bases, the J end lost 5 bases, and 9 bases lay between the germline ends. This CDR3 is built from 13 residues.

This chain joins TRBV6-1 and TRBJ1-1, with D possibly matching TRBD1 (6 bases). Per the germline V gene, CDR1 is MNHNS and CDR2 is SASEGT. The length of the CDR3 is 15 residues. V dropped 6 bases and J dropped 5 bases, with 19 bases sitting between them. The CDR3 here is CASSTLSGGKTEAFF. In DNA form, the CDR3 reads TGTGCCAGCAGCACTCTTTCGGGGGGCAAGACTGAAGCTTTCTTT.

The J gene is TRBJ1-2, the V gene TRBV7-3, with D tentatively TRBD1 (5 bases). CDR3 length: 14 amino acids. V was cut by 6 bases and J by 1 base, with 12 bases left in between. The germline CDR1 and CDR2 sequences are SGHTA and FQGTGA. The CDR3 sequence is CASRITGGNYGYTF. The CDR3 nucleotides are TGTGCCAGCAGGATAACGGGGGGTAACTATGGCTACACCTTC. The full variable domain, completed using reference TRBV7-3 and TRBJ1-2, is GAGVSQTPSNKVTEKGKYVELRCDPISGHTALYWYRQSLGQGPEFLIYFQGTGAADDSGLPNDRFFAVRPEGSVSTLKIQRTERGDSAVYLCASRITGGNYGYTFGSGTRLTVV.

This clone has only one observation. V and J are TRBV4-1 and TRBJ1-3; D unresolved. This CDR3 comprises 15 residues. Looked up from germline, CDR1 is MGHRA and CDR2 is YSYEKL. The germline V and J ends were trimmed by 4 bases and 0 bases, with 10 bases remaining between them. The CDR3 reads CASSPTGSSGNTIYF. In DNA form, the CDR3 reads TGCGCCAGCAGCCCCACTGGTAGCTCTGGAAACACCATATATTTT.